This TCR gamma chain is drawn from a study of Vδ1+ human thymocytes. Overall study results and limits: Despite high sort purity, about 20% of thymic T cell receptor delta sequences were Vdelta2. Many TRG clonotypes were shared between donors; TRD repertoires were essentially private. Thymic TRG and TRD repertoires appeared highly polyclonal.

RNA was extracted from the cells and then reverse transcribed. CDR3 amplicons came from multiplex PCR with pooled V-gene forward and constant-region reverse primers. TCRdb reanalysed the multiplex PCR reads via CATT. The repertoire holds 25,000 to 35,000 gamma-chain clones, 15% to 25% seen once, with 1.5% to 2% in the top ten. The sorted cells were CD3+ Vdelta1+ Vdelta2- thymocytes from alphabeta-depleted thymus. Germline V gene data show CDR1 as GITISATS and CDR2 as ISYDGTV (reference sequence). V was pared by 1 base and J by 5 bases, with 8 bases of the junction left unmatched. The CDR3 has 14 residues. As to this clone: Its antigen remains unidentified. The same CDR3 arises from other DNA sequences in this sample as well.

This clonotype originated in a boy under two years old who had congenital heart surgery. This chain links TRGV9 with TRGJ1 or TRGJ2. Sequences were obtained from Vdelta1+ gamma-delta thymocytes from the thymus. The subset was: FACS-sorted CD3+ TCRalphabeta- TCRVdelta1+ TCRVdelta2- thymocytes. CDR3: CALWEVQRDYKKLF. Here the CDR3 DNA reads TGTGCCTTGTGGGAGGTTCAAAGAGATTATAAGAAACTCTTT.